A single sample is the source of the 11 T cell receptor beta chains below, sequenced in a study of TIL therapy for anti-PD-1-resistant metastatic lung cancer. Stated time point: pre-treatment sample, taken before nivolumab and TIL therapy. Most excised metastases sampled were pleural nodules or supraclavicular lymph nodes. The libraries were made with immunoSEQ v3. TCRdb's copy holds only in-frame clones and misses some; the assay was immunoSEQ multiplex PCR. The table shows about 50,000 clones, with roughly 70% occurring only once. This material consisted of tumor tissue, taken at baseline. These receptors were taken from a person aged 25-85 years with non-small cell lung cancer.

Of note for this clone: Other DNA sequences in this specimen translate into the identical CDR3. The chain uses TRBV5-4 and TRBJ2-1; D remains unclear. This CDR3 is built from 12 residues. CDR1 is SGHNT, CDR2 YYREEE, per germline (reference sequence). V was pared by 5 bases and J by 4 bases, with 7 bases between. The CDR3 sequence: CASSSTYNEQFF. In nucleotides, the CDR3 is TGTGCCAGCAGTTCAACTTACAATGAGCAGTTCTTC.

The chain couples TRBV30 to TRBJ2-3, with TRBD2 matching 9 bases. Trimming cost V 6 bases and J 5 bases; bases outside gene matches: 9. Per germline, CDR1 GTSNPN and CDR2 SVGIG (reference sequence). The CDR3 is made up of 14 amino acids. The DNA for the CDR3 is TGTGCCTGCACGGCGGGAGGGGACCGAGATACGCAGTATTTT. Translated, it gives CACTAGGDRDTQYF.

This chain links TRBV7-9 with TRBJ2-5, with D tentatively TRBD2 (6 bases). This CDR3 is built from 16 residues. V was clipped by 1 base and J by 4 bases, with 16 bases between them. Germline values: CDR1 SEHNR, CDR2 FQNEAQ (reference sequence). CDR3 DNA: TGTGCCAGCAGCTTAGGAACCACGGGACTGGGAGAGACCCAGTACTTC. This sequence encodes CASSLGTTGLGETQYF.

The chain joins TRBV19 to TRBJ1-1; TRBD1 might be the D (5 bases). CDR1 and CDR2 from the germline V gene are LNHDA and SQIVND (reference sequence). CDR3 size: 12 residues. The ends were cut back, 7 bases at V and 6 bases at J, with 12 bases in the middle. The chain's CDR3 is CASMYRGAEAFF. The CDR3 coding sequence is TGTGCCAGTATGTATCGAGGGGCTGAAGCTTTCTTT.

The gene calls are TRBV6-5 and TRBJ1-2, with unresolved D. The CDR3 runs to 16 residues. Looked up from germline, CDR1 is MNHEY and CDR2 is SVGAGI. Trimming shortened V by 0 bases and J by 8 bases, and 19 bases separated the two germline ends. The CDR3 here is CASSYSKRIPTRGYTF. CDR3 DNA sequence: TGTGCCAGCAGTTACTCAAAGAGGATTCCTACGCGGGGCTACACCTTC.

This sequence joins TRBV7-9 and TRBJ1-2; weak D call: TRBD1 (5 bases). CDR3 size: 16 residues. Trimming shortened V by 3 bases and J by 0 bases, and 14 bases separated the two germline ends. Germline V gene data show CDR1 as SEHNR and CDR2 as FQNEAQ (reference sequence). This CDR3 reads CASSFTIGTANYGYTF. The DNA for the CDR3 is TGTGCCAGCAGCTTTACGATCGGGACGGCTAACTATGGCTACACCTTC.

The chain recombines TRBV28 with TRBJ2-7; D gene uncertain. The CDR3 is 14 residues long. Trimming took off 3 bases at V and 3 bases at J, with 12 bases between the two ends. Germline CDR1 reads MDHEN; CDR2 reads SYDVKM. CDR3 amino acids: CASSFPKLIYEQYF. The CDR3 DNA is TGTGCCAGCAGTTTCCCAAAACTCATCTACGAGCAGTACTTC.

The genes are TRBV9 and TRBJ2-2; 7 bases agree with TRBD1. The CDR3 totals 16 residues. In germline, CDR1 is SGDLS, CDR2 YYNGEE. V lost 0 bases and J lost 0; bases outside the gene matches: 2. As DNA, the CDR3 is TGTGCCAGCAGCGTAGCCGGGACAGCGAACACCGGGGAGCTGTTTTTT. Amino acids: CASSVAGTANTGELFF.

The V gene is TRBV2, the J gene TRBJ1-6; possible D gene TRBD1, 6 bases. Between the trimmed V and J ends, which lost 8 bases and 13 bases, there was a span of 15 bases. Per germline, CDR1 SNHLY and CDR2 FYNNEI. The CDR3 has 12 residues. CDR3 sequence: CASLGTGPPLHF. The DNA for the CDR3 is TGTGCCAGCCTCGGAACAGGGCCGCCCCTCCACTTT.

The gene calls are TRBV28 and TRBJ1-1, with 7 positions matching TRBD1. The CDR3 has 13 amino acids. The V segment lost 3 bases and the J segment 4 bases; nucleotides outside the gene matches: 2. Germline values: CDR1 MDHEN, CDR2 SYDVKM. In nucleotides, the CDR3 is TGTGCCAGCAGTTTTTCAGGGGGCACTGAAGCTTTCTTT. Its protein is CASSFSGGTEAFF.

The V and J genes are TRBV5-4 and TRBJ2-5; tentative D call: TRBD1 (5 bases). This CDR3 contains 15 residues. The germline V and J ends were trimmed by 0 bases and 3 bases, with 12 bases remaining between them. Germline assignment: CDR1 SGHNT and CDR2 YYREEE (reference sequence). CDR3 protein: CASSLGGRVEETQYF. The DNA for the CDR3 is TGTGCCAGCAGCTTGGGGGGCAGGGTTGAAGAGACCCAGTACTTC.